One and the same sample provided the 14 T cell receptor beta chains below, sequenced in a study of memory CD4+ T cells and cytomegalovirus serostatus. Single viable CD3+CD4+CD8-CD45RO+ cells were sorted as the memory CD4+ T cells. The data were produced by immunoSEQ multiplex PCR, yet TCRdb's version contains in-frame clones alone and is incomplete. Here the sample spans some 50,000 clones, around 70% being singletons. The sample taken for sequencing was memory CD4+ T cells from blood. Every receptor here comes from an adult in good health and CMV-seropositive.

The chain links TRBV13 to TRBJ2-7; D gene ambiguous. Germline CDR1 reads PRHDT; CDR2 reads FYEKMQ (reference sequence). This CDR3 is built from 12 residues. Trimming cost V 5 bases and J 5 bases, with 10 bases left between them. The CDR3 sequence is CASSQPPDEQYF. The CDR3 region has the DNA TGTGCCAGCAGCCAGCCCCCCGACGAGCAGTACTTC. Full variable domain (rest looked up from reference TRBV13 and TRBJ2-7): AAGVIQSPRHLIKEKRETATLKCYPIPRHDTVYWYQQGPGQDPQFLISFYEKMQSDKGSIPDRFSAQQFSDYHSELNMSSLELGDSALYFCASSQPPDEQYFGPGTRLTVT.

The chain combines TRBV5-1 with TRBJ2-2; D may be TRBD2 (6 bases). The V gene lost 4 bases and the J gene lost 7 bases, with 14 bases spanning the gap. Germline V gives CDR1 SGHRS, CDR2 YFSETQ. The CDR3 is 14 residues long. The CDR3 is CASSPAGTGGELFF. The CDR3 nucleotides read TGCGCCAGCAGCCCGGCGGGGACGGGCGGGGAGCTGTTTTTT.

This clone has only a few counts. The V and J genes are TRBV19 and TRBJ1-2; D uncertain. Trimming removed 3 bases at V and 0 bases at J, with 11 bases between. Looked up from germline, CDR1 is LNHDA and CDR2 is SQIVND (reference sequence). The CDR3 has 15 amino acids. The CDR3 nucleotides read TGTGCCAGTAGTATCTCGGGGAGAACTAACTATGGCTACACCTTC. Protein sequence: CASSISGRTNYGYTF.

V usage is TRBV15 and J usage is TRBJ2-5; no definite D call. The CDR3 consists of 13 residues. V was trimmed by 4 bases and J by 1 base, leaving 7 bases between them. The germline V gene has CDR1 LNHNV and CDR2 YYDKDF (reference sequence). The CDR3, as DNA: TGTGCCACCAGCACCAGGTTCCAAGAGACCCAGTACTTC. Translated: CATSTRFQETQYF.

This clone showed up just once. The chain couples TRBV5-1 to TRBJ2-1; TRBD2 aligns across 8 bases. The germline gives CDR1 SGHRS, CDR2 YFSETQ. V shed 0 bases and J 4 bases; nucleotides not matched to a gene: 3. This CDR3 contains 15 residues. The CDR3 DNA follows: TGCGCCAGCAGCTTGGAGGCGGGGGGATACAATGAGCAGTTCTTC. Protein sequence: CASSLEAGGYNEQFF.

V and J are TRBV7-2 and TRBJ2-1; perhaps TRBD2 as D (5 bases). This CDR3 has 12 amino acids. CDR1 and CDR2 (germline): SGHTA, FQGNSA. The ends were cut back, 1 base at V and 12 bases at J, with 10 bases in the middle. This chain's CDR3 is CASSLDGVVQFF. The CDR3 nucleotides read TGTGCCAGCAGCTTAGACGGGGTAGTGCAGTTCTTC.

V gene TRBV5-4 combines with J gene TRBJ1-2, with D possibly matching TRBD1 (6 bases). Germline values: CDR1 SGHNT, CDR2 YYREEE (reference sequence). With 0 bases removed from V and 4 bases from J, the gap between germline ends came to 10 bases. The CDR3 has 14 amino acids. The CDR3 spells CASSLGQATYGYTF. DNA of the CDR3: TGTGCCAGCAGCTTGGGACAGGCGACCTATGGCTACACCTTC.

This chain joins TRBV6-1 and TRBJ1-4; 9 nucleotides match TRBD1. The V gene's germline CDR1 is MNHNS and CDR2 SASEGT. The CDR3 totals 16 residues. The V segment lost 2 bases and the J segment 8 bases; nucleotides outside the gene matches: 9. The chain's CDR3 is CASSERRLGQGEKLFF. CDR3 bases: TGTGCCAGCAGTGAACGGCGATTGGGACAGGGAGAAAAACTGTTTTTT.

The chain uses TRBV5-6 and TRBJ1-6; tentatively, D is TRBD1 (6 bases). Germline V CDR1 and CDR2: SGHDT, YYEEEE. V was pared by 4 bases and J by 7 bases, with 18 bases between. The CDR3 is 16 amino acids. The CDR3 loop reads CASSVGSGTLNSPLHF. CDR3 DNA sequence: TGTGCCAGCAGCGTCGGCTCCGGGACACTAAATTCACCCCTCCACTTT.

This clone showed up just a few times. The chain is built from TRBV29-1 and TRBJ2-1; a weak D match, TRBD1 (5 bases). The CDR3 extends over 14 amino acids. CDR1 is SQVTM and CDR2 is ANQGSEA in the germline V gene. V shed 7 bases and J shed 2 bases, with 15 bases lying between them. The CDR3 region is CSGIQDPTYNEQFF. The DNA for the CDR3 is TGCAGCGGTATACAGGACCCAACCTACAATGAGCAGTTCTTC.

The chain employs TRBV7-6 and TRBJ2-3, with 8 bases identical to TRBD1. J gave up 0 bases and V 4 bases, and 12 bases lay outside the gene matches. The CDR3 has 18 residues. Germline V gene lookup returns CDR1 SGHVS and CDR2 FNYEAQ. The DNA of the CDR3 is TGTGCCAGCAGCTCTATGCCGGTAGGGACAGGAAGCACAGATACGCAGTATTTT. Protein: CASSSMPVGTGSTDTQYF.

This clone was observed a handful of times. CDR3 nucleotide sequence: TGTGCCAGCAGCCAAGGACTAGCGGGGGTTAAAGATACGCAGTATTTT. The encoded protein is CASSQGLAGVKDTQYF. This chain uses TRBV7-9 with TRBJ2-3; 13 bases line up with TRBD2. Losses at the gene ends were 5 bases for V and 5 bases for J; bases not matched to a gene: 7. The CDR3 runs 16 residues. Germline lookup yields CDR1 SEHNR and CDR2 FQNEAQ (reference sequence).

The rearrangement joins TRBV11-1 to TRBJ2-7; D gene uncertain. The CDR3 is 14 residues long. V was cut by 5 bases and J by 1 base, with 12 bases left in between. Germline assignment: CDR1 SGHAT and CDR2 FQDESV (reference sequence). CDR3 coding DNA: TGTGCCAGCAGCCTACTACGATCTTCCTACGAGCAGTACTTC. It translates to CASSLLRSSYEQYF.

The rearrangement uses TRBV6-5 and TRBJ2-5; perhaps TRBD2 as D (7 bases). The CDR3 is made up of 14 amino acids. V lost 6 bases and J lost 5, with 16 bases in between. The V gene's germline CDR1 is MNHEY and CDR2 SVGAGI. The CDR3 DNA sequence: TGTGCCAGCAGCCCTCCGGGGGGCCGCGAGACCCAGTACTTC. Translated: CASSPPGGRETQYF.